These 17 T cell receptor beta chains share one sample of origin, sequenced in a study of blood T cell repertoires in COVID-19. Sequenced by immunoSEQ multiplex PCR; TCRdb stores in-frame clones only, minus some. The profile shows 150,000 or so clones, more than 70% of them singletons. The sequenced material came from PBMCs or T cells enriched from blood (not recorded which). These receptors all stem from a woman aged 45 to 65 in a cohort exposed to, infected with or recovered from COVID-19 (not recorded which).

The CDR3 reads CASSLIIGEGEKLFF. CDR3 nucleotide sequence: TGTGCCAGCAGTTTAATAATAGGGGAGGGTGAAAAACTGTTTTTT. The chain couples TRBV28 to TRBJ1-4, with D tentatively TRBD1 (5 bases). In germline, CDR1 is MDHEN, CDR2 SYDVKM. V lost 2 bases, J lost 7 bases, and 14 bases lay in between. This CDR3 is built from 15 residues. Based on the CDR3 plus reference TRBV28 and TRBJ1-4, the full variable domain is DVKVTQSSRYLVKRTGEKVFLECVQDMDHENMFWYRQDPGLGLRLIYFSYDVKMKEKGDIPEGYSVSREKKERFSLILESASTNQTSMYLCASSLIIGEGEKLFFGSGTQLSVL.

CDR3 sequence reads: CASSQYGGGQGYSPLHF. The CDR3 DNA is TGTGCCAGCAGCCAATACGGCGGCGGACAGGGCTATTCACCCCTCCACTTT. V gene TRBV7-3 combines with J gene TRBJ1-6; 8 bases agree with TRBD1. From germline, CDR1 is SGHTA and CDR2 FQGTGA. CDR3 length equals 17 residues. Trimming removed 5 bases from V and 8 bases from J; junction bases left unmatched: 14.

Ten or more counts support this clone. This sequence joins TRBV29-1 and TRBJ1-1; 8 nucleotides match TRBD1. This CDR3 has 13 residues. The J segment lost 4 bases and the V segment lost 4 bases, leaving 5 bases of the junction unmatched. Looked up from germline, CDR1 is SQVTM and CDR2 is ANQGSEA. CDR3 sequence reads: CSVGAGGITEAFF. The CDR3 nucleotides read TGCAGCGTTGGGGCAGGGGGCATCACTGAAGCTTTCTTT.

The chain is built from TRBV3-1 (or the pseudogene TRBV3-2) and TRBJ1-3; 10 bases are shared with TRBD1. This CDR3 has 13 amino acids. Germline CDR1 and CDR2: LGHDT and YNNKEL (reference sequence). The junction had 2 bases not matched to a gene; V was cut back by 8 bases and J by 4 bases. DNA for the CDR3: TGTGCCAGCCGGGACAGGGGCGGAAACACCATATATTTT. It codes for CASRDRGGNTIYF.

This chain uses TRBV15 with TRBJ2-2; TRBD1 agrees at 9 bases. Germline values: CDR1 LNHNV, CDR2 YYDKDF (reference sequence). The CDR3 sequence is 16 residues long. J was trimmed by 6 bases and V by 3 bases; bases with no gene match: 8. This CDR3 reads CATSSPGTGSSGELFF. The CDR3 nucleotides are TGTGCCACCAGCAGCCCCGGGACAGGGAGCTCCGGGGAGCTGTTTTTT.

J is TRBJ2-7 and V is TRBV9, with D hard to call. V was cut by 0 bases and J by 4 bases, with 5 bases left in between. Germline V gene sequence: CDR1 SGDLS, CDR2 YYNGEE. The CDR3 loop spans 12 amino acids. The CDR3 is CASSVGDYEQYF. CDR3 DNA: TGTGCCAGCAGCGTAGGAGATTACGAGCAGTACTTC.

This rearrangement joins TRBV3-1 (or the pseudogene TRBV3-2) to TRBJ2-1, with D perhaps matching TRBD1 (5 bases). Germline loops: CDR1 LGHDT, CDR2 YNNKEL (reference sequence). This CDR3 has 13 residues. Trimming removed 4 bases from V and 9 bases from J, with 13 bases in between. CDR3 DNA sequence: TGTGCCAGCAGCCCTTTGTCTGGGGCTGAGCAGTTCTTC. Its protein is CASSPLSGAEQFF.

V and J are TRBV27 and TRBJ2-5, with TRBD2 matching 12 bases. The V gene end was trimmed by 2 bases and the J gene end by 6 bases; junction bases not matched to a gene: 4. There are 15 residues in the CDR3. CDR1 MNHEY and CDR2 SMNVEV come from the germline V gene (reference sequence). CDR3 in amino acids: CASSLTSGRTKTQYF. The CDR3 DNA sequence: TGTGCCAGCAGTTTAACTAGCGGGAGGACAAAGACCCAGTACTTC.

CDR3 loop: CASRYPGTVNEKLFF. CDR3 DNA: TGTGCCAGCAGATATCCCGGGACAGTCAATGAAAAACTGTTTTTT. The chain employs TRBV6-5 and TRBJ1-4, with 7 bases matching TRBD1. J lost 5 bases, V lost 6 bases, and 9 bases had no gene match. This CDR3 is 15 amino acids long. Germline CDR1 is MNHEY and CDR2 is SVGAGI.

This clone showed up just a few times. The genes are TRBV29-1 and TRBJ2-1; D is uncertain. CDR3 length equals 12 residues. Germline lookup yields CDR1 SQVTM and CDR2 ANQGSEA. The V end was cut by 4 bases, the J end by 4 bases, with 8 bases between. The CDR3 nucleotides are TGCAGCGTTGTTCGCCAGTACAATGAGCAGTTCTTC. Translating gives CSVVRQYNEQFF.

The chain links TRBV19 to TRBJ2-4, with 10 bases matching TRBD1. This CDR3 spans 15 amino acids. V lost 5 bases to trimming and J lost 3 bases; unmatched junction nucleotides: 4. The germline CDR1 and CDR2 sequences are LNHDA and SQIVND (reference sequence). As DNA, the CDR3 is TGTGCCAGTAGTGGAGGGACAGGGGTCAAAAACATTCAGTACTTC. The encoded protein is CASSGGTGVKNIQYF.

This chain uses TRBV21-1 with TRBJ2-5; the table's D call, TRBD2, was not checked against the DNA. TRBV21-1 is tagged as a pseudogene. The CDR3 spans 14 residues. In nucleotides, the CDR3 is TGTGCCAGCAGCTCGAACAGGAGGGGAGAGACCCAGTACTTC. Encoded protein: CASSSNRRGETQYF.

The chain joins TRBV6-5 to TRBJ2-1, with 8 bases aligning to TRBD1. This CDR3 spans 14 amino acids. V dropped 5 bases and J dropped 6; count of bases not matched to a gene: 6. The V gene's germline CDR1 is MNHEY and CDR2 SVGAGI. CDR3 coding DNA: TGTGCCAGCAGTCACCAGGGGGCCCCCAATGAGCAGTTCTTC. This gives the protein CASSHQGAPNEQFF.

This rearrangement joins TRBV7-9 to TRBJ1-6; a possible D gene is TRBD1 (5 bases). Trimming shortened V by 4 bases and J by 6 bases, and 10 bases separated the two germline ends. The CDR3 covers 14 residues. The germline V gene has CDR1 SEHNR and CDR2 FQNEAQ (reference sequence). CDR3 amino acids: CASSSRQSNSPLHF. CDR3 sequence (DNA): TGTGCCAGCAGCTCCAGACAGAGTAATTCACCCCTCCACTTT.

The chain recombines TRBV15 with TRBJ2-7, with 10 positions matching TRBD2. The CDR3 is 17 residues long. J gave up 3 bases and V 1 base, and 9 bases lay outside the gene matches. Per the germline V gene, CDR1 is LNHNV and CDR2 is YYDKDF (reference sequence). As DNA, the CDR3 is TGTGCCACCAGCAGAGGAACGAGCGGGAGGGTAGGCTACGAGCAGTACTTC. As protein: CATSRGTSGRVGYEQYF.

This chain joins TRBV5-6 and TRBJ1-5; 9 positions agree with TRBD1. V was clipped by 4 bases and J by 7 bases; unmatched bases: 6. Per the germline V gene, CDR1 is SGHDT and CDR2 is YYEEEE. This CDR3 comprises 14 residues. The CDR3, as DNA: TGTGCCAGCAGCCCGGGACAGGGCCGCCAGCCCCAGCATTTT. It yields the protein CASSPGQGRQPQHF.

The chain carries TRBV3-1 (or the pseudogene TRBV3-2) and TRBJ2-1; D gene ambiguous. Germline lookup yields CDR1 LGHDT and CDR2 YNNKEL (reference sequence). This CDR3 has 12 amino acids. Trimming shortened V by 0 bases and J by 9 bases, and 6 bases separated the two germline ends. CDR3 loop: CASSQDTREQFF. CDR3 coding DNA: TGTGCCAGCAGCCAAGATACACGTGAGCAGTTCTTC.